This entry describes one T cell receptor beta chain. Its antigen remains unknown. This sample was taken from a study of monozygotic twins with inflammatory bowel disease. Germline CDR1 LNHDA, CDR2 SQIVND (reference sequence). The CDR3 is 13 amino acids. Findings and limits, study-wide: Other individuals had fewer clonotypes in common with IBD patients than with healthy twins, especially with disease activity.

The RNA usage for each TCR library was roughly 3,700 ng of total RNA. UMIs that had a 6-nucleotide sample barcode were put in using template switching. Following a re-call of the 5' RACE reads, TCRdb has one entry per CDR3 protein and lacks DNA. The sample spans 330,000 or so distinct CDR3 sequences; the ten largest clones claim 2% to 2.5%. The sample taken for sequencing was blood. The rearrangement uses TRBV19 and TRBJ2-7. This receptor was identified in a human donor with ulcerative colitis or Crohn's disease, or a healthy co-twin of an affected twin (not recorded which). CDR3: CASSWGIDYEQYF.